The next 17 T cell receptor beta chains were all read from a single sample in a study of immune characterization of retroperitoneal liposarcoma. TCRdb itself ran the PCR reads through MiXCR, one entry per CDR3 protein. The sample comprises roughly 10,000 distinct CDR3 sequences, around 30% of which are singletons, and roughly 8.5% rests with the top ten. Sample: tumor tissue. These receptors were obtained from a male donor with retroperitoneal liposarcoma.

The J gene is TRBJ2-1, the V gene TRBV11-2; D is possibly TRBD1 (7 bases). V dropped 7 bases and J dropped 2 bases, with 15 bases sitting between them. This CDR3 region has 15 residues. Germline-derived CDR1 and CDR2 are SGHAT and FQNNGV. The CDR3 reads CASNQGGPTYNEQFF. CDR3 bases: TGTGCCAGCAACCAGGGGGGACCCACCTACAATGAGCAGTTCTTC.

This chain uses TRBV6-1 with TRBJ1-5; D might be TRBD1 (5 bases). The CDR3 length is 14 residues. V lost 5 bases, J lost 5 bases, and 13 bases lay in between. Germline loops: CDR1 MNHNS, CDR2 SASEGT. The CDR3 bases are TGTGCCAGCAGTCCCGGGGGGGGGGATCAGCCCCAGCATTTT. This gives the protein CASSPGGGDQPQHF.

The chain carries TRBV6-1 and TRBJ2-3; TRBD2 aligns across 8 bases. Germline V gene sequence: CDR1 MNHNS, CDR2 SASEGT. There are 15 residues in the CDR3. The ends lost 8 bases at V and 4 bases at J; junction bases unmatched: 11. CDR3 bases: TGTGCCAGCGGGGCGCCAGCGGGAGTAGCAGATACGCAGTATTTT. Amino acid sequence: CASGAPAGVADTQYF.

The rearrangement joins TRBV5-1 to TRBJ2-3; 7 bases line up with TRBD1. The CDR3 contains 15 residues. The V segment lost 0 bases and the J segment 5 bases; nucleotides outside the gene matches: 6. In germline, CDR1 is SGHRS, CDR2 YFSETQ. The chain's CDR3 is CASSLEGAPKDTQYF. CDR3 in DNA: TGCGCCAGCAGCTTGGAGGGGGCGCCGAAAGATACGCAGTATTTT.

V usage is TRBV6-1 and J usage is TRBJ1-2; D unresolved. Trimming left V 2 bases short and J 1 base short, with 8 bases between. Germline CDR1 reads MNHNS; CDR2 reads SASEGT. The CDR3 spans 14 residues. This CDR3 is CASSESRLNYGYTF. CDR3 nucleotides: TGTGCCAGCAGTGAATCCCGTCTTAACTATGGCTACACCTTC.

This clonotype rates as medium-sized. J is TRBJ2-2 and V is TRBV7-6; D unclear. The germline gives CDR1 SGHVS, CDR2 FNYEAQ. The CDR3 loop spans 14 amino acids. V shed 1 base and J shed 4 bases, with 7 bases lying between them. CDR3 region: CASSLGVTTGELFF. The CDR3 bases are TGTGCCAGCAGCTTAGGGGTAACCACCGGGGAGCTGTTTTTT.

V usage is TRBV6-6 and J usage is TRBJ2-2; D remains unclear. Germline V lookup: CDR1 MNHNY, CDR2 SVGAGI (reference sequence). The ends were cut back, 2 bases at V and 0 bases at J, with 4 bases in the middle. The CDR3 is made up of 14 amino acids. CDR3 protein: CASSYNANTGELFF. DNA of the CDR3: TGTGCCAGCAGTTACAACGCGAACACCGGGGAGCTGTTTTTT.

This chain connects TRBV6-1 to TRBJ1-2; TRBD1 is a possible D gene (5 bases). The germline gives CDR1 MNHNS, CDR2 SASEGT. V lost 2 bases to trimming and J lost 4 bases, with 11 bases between them. The CDR3 is made up of 14 amino acids. CDR3 residues: CASSERGAGYGYTF. The CDR3 nucleotides read TGTGCCAGCAGTGAAAGAGGGGCTGGCTATGGCTACACCTTC.

The chain has TRBV27 and TRBJ1-2; a weak D match, TRBD1 (5 bases). Trimming shortened V by 3 bases and J by 0 bases, and 14 bases separated the two germline ends. This CDR3 is built from 16 residues. Germline-derived CDR1 and CDR2 are MNHEY and SMNVEV (reference sequence). CDR3 bases: TGTGCCAGCAGTTTGAGCCGGGACCGAGCTAACTATGGCTACACCTTC. It encodes CASSLSRDRANYGYTF.

This clonotype occurred a few times. The chain joins TRBV6-1 to TRBJ1-2; D perhaps matches TRBD1 (6 bases). Germline V lookup: CDR1 MNHNS, CDR2 SASEGT. V lost 9 bases to trimming and J lost 5 bases, with 13 bases between them. CDR3 length: 12 residues. In DNA form, the CDR3 reads TGTGCCAGTTTCACAGGGCCTTATGGCTACACCTTC. Protein product: CASFTGPYGYTF.

The rearrangement joins TRBV6-1 to TRBJ2-3; TRBD2 is a possible D gene (6 bases). Trimming pared 1 base from V and 5 bases from J, leaving 19 bases between. Germline V gives CDR1 MNHNS, CDR2 SASEGT. This CDR3 has 17 amino acids. DNA of the CDR3: TGTGCCAGCAGTGAAGAGTCTTGGGGGGTTCAGGTAGATACGCAGTATTTT. Protein sequence: CASSEESWGVQVDTQYF.

This clonotype showed up just a few times. The chain carries TRBV12-3 or TRBV12-4 and TRBJ2-3; 10 bases match TRBD2. This CDR3 contains 19 residues. Trimming cost V 2 bases and J 0 bases; bases outside gene matches: 11. Written as DNA, the CDR3 is TGTGCCAGCAGTTTATATAGCCTAGCGGGGGCCCTTAGCACAGATACGCAGTATTTT. It yields the protein CASSLYSLAGALSTDTQYF.

V usage is TRBV6-5 and J usage is TRBJ2-1, with 8 bases lining up with TRBD2. This CDR3 region has 15 residues. Per the germline V gene, CDR1 is MNHEY and CDR2 is SVGAGI. The junction had 7 bases not matched to a gene; V was cut back by 2 bases and J by 7 bases. CDR3 DNA sequence: TGTGCCAGCAGTTACCACGCGGGAGGAGGTAATGAGCAGTTCTTC. This gives the protein CASSYHAGGGNEQFF.

In its sample, this clonotype was seen many times. V gene TRBV6-1 combines with J gene TRBJ2-4; D might be TRBD1 (5 bases). The V gene's germline CDR1 is MNHNS and CDR2 SASEGT. Trimming took 6 bases from V and 6 from J, leaving 18 bases between them. This CDR3 has 15 residues. CDR3: CASRDVGRKGNIQYF. Written as DNA, the CDR3 is TGTGCCAGCAGGGACGTGGGGCGTAAAGGAAACATTCAGTACTTC.

In this sample, this clonotype is medium-sized. The V call is TRBV12-3 or TRBV12-4, the J call TRBJ2-1; 7 bases are shared with TRBD2. The V gene end was trimmed by 5 bases and the J gene end by 10 bases; junction bases not matched to a gene: 5. This CDR3 spans 12 amino acids. The DNA of the CDR3 is TGTGCCAGCAGTCCCCGGGGGGACGAGCAGTTCTTC. Its translation: CASSPRGDEQFF.

The genes are TRBV6-1 and TRBJ2-1; D might be TRBD1 (6 bases). Germline V gene lookup returns CDR1 MNHNS and CDR2 SASEGT. The CDR3 totals 16 residues. Trimming stripped 7 bases from V and 0 bases from J, with 16 bases between. The DNA of the CDR3 is TGTGCCAGCAACCGACAGGTCTACAGCTCCTACAATGAGCAGTTCTTC. It is translated as CASNRQVYSSYNEQFF.

This clonotype was observed a few times. The J gene is TRBJ1-2, the V gene TRBV7-6; D possibly corresponds to TRBD1 (5 bases). Germline values: CDR1 SGHVS, CDR2 FNYEAQ. V gave up 5 bases and J gave up 5 bases, with 18 bases separating them. The CDR3 totals 15 residues. The CDR3 protein is CASSPKWGGEYGYTF. CDR3 DNA: TGTGCCAGCAGCCCAAAGTGGGGGGGAGAGTATGGCTACACCTTC.